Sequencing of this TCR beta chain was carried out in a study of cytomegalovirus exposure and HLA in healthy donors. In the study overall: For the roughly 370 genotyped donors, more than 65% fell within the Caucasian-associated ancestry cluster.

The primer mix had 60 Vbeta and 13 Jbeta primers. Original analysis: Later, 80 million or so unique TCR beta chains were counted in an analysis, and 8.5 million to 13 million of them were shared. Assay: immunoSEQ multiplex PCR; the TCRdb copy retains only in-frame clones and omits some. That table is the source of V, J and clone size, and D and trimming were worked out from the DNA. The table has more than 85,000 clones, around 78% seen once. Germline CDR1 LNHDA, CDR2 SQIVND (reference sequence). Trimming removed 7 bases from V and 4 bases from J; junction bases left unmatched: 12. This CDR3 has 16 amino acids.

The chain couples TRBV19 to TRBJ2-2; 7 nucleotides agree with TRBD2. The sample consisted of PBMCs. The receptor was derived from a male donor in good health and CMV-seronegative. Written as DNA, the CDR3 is TGTGCCAGTACAGAGCGGGGCTTCGAGGGCACCGGGGAGCTGTTTTTT. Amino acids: CASTERGFEGTGELFF.